This TCR beta chain was identified during a study of T cell responses to AZD1222 COVID-19 vaccine. Whole-study findings and limits: Donors were largely white British and mainly female; clonal diversity was possibly underestimated. After the peak T cell response, and only then, were repertoires sampled.

Sequencing used immunoSEQ multiplex PCR; TCRdb keeps in-frame clones, though not all of them. The table has about 140,000 clones, about 90% seen once. The analysis combined second doses at about 4 or about 12 weeks. This clone was seen a handful of times. Its specificity is not known. Germline CDR1 and CDR2: MDHEN and SYDVKM. V was clipped by 5 bases and J by 2 bases, with 16 bases between them. The CDR3 runs to 15 residues. This chain uses TRBV28 with TRBJ2-7, with D perhaps TRBD1 or TRBD2 (6 bases each). This TCR was recovered from an adult who received the AZD1222 COVID-19 vaccine. Material: peripheral blood, obtained 28 days after the second AZD1222 dose. The chain's CDR3 is CASSEPGGQTYEQYF. CDR3 nucleotides: TGTGCCAGCAGTGAGCCTGGGGGGCAGACCTACGAGCAGTACTTC. The full variable domain, its missing parts supplied by reference TRBV28 and TRBJ2-7, is DVKVTQSSRYLVKRTGEKVFLECVQDMDHENMFWYRQDPGLGLRLIYFSYDVKMKEKGDIPEGYSVSREKKERFSLILESASTNQTSMYLCASSEPGGQTYEQYFGPGTRLTVT.